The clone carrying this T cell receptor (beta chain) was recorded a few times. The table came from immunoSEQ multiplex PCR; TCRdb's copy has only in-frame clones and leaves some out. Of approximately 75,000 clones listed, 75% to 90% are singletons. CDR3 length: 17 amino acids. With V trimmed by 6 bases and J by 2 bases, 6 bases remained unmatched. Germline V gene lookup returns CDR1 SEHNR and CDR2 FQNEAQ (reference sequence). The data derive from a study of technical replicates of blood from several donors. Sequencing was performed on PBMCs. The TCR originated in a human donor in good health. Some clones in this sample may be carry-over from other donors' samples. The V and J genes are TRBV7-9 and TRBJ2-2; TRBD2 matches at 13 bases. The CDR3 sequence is CASRPGTSGINTGELFF. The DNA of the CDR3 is TGTGCCAGCAGACCCGGGACTAGCGGGATCAACACCGGGGAGCTGTTTTTT.